What follows describes a single T cell receptor (beta chain). What it binds is not known. CDR1 MGHDK and CDR2 SYGVNS come from the germline V gene. Trimming took off 4 bases at V and 0 bases at J, with 12 bases between the two ends. This CDR3 is 15 amino acids long. This specimen belongs to a study of response to subunit inactivated influenza vaccine. Overall study results and limits: The authors offered the suggestion that each seasonal influenza vaccination recruits few new T cells.

A single record per CDR3 protein comes from TCRdb applying MiXCR to the RT-PCR reads. There are under 950,000 distinct CDR3 sequences in the sample; 21% occur only once, and 9.5% to 13% lies in the top ten. J is TRBJ1-1 and V is TRBV25-1; D is perhaps TRBD1 (5 bases). The TCR comes from a man over 45 who received an inactivated influenza vaccine. Source: PBMCs from blood, taken roughly 5 days after vaccination. CDR3 nucleotides: TGTGCCAGCAGTGCTGGGACGGCCATGAACACTGAAGCTTTCTTT. As protein: CASSAGTAMNTEAFF.